This T cell receptor (beta chain) was retrieved from a study of blood T cell repertoires in COVID-19. Study summary: Both acute and convalescent COVID-19 samples were obtained from the United States, Italy and Spain. In each case, the material was cDNA or gDNA derived from T cells, B-cell-depleted T cells, or PBMCs.

Methods used by the authors: Using reference gene primer amplification, nucleated cell counts were estimated. Sequencing was performed with immunoSEQ multiplex PCR; in TCRdb, only in-frame clones are kept and a portion is missing. V, J and clone size are those of that table, while D and trimming were read from the DNA. The table includes some 130,000 clones, approximately 90% detected once. Seattle enrolled patients during active infection and tracked them longitudinally. This receptor was identified in a man aged 55 to 70 with COVID-19, enrolled during active disease. Sequencing used peripheral blood.

The DNA of the CDR3 is TGCGCCAGCAGTGAAAGGGGGAGCACTGAAGCTTTCTTT. Translated: CASSERGSTEAFF. The chain links TRBV5-1 to TRBJ1-1, with D maybe TRBD1 (6 bases). Germline CDR1 is SGHRS and CDR2 is YFSETQ. There are 13 residues in the CDR3. V was pared by 5 bases and J by 4 bases, with 12 bases between.